This is a list of T cell receptor beta chains from one sample in a study of blood T cell repertoires in COVID-19. Here immunoSEQ multiplex PCR was the method, and the copy in TCRdb shows in-frame clones only, minus some. The table shows about 74,000 clones, with roughly 81% occurring only once. The sample was peripheral blood. These receptors came from a man aged 65 to 85 with acute or convalescent COVID-19. Each CDR3 is given with its conserved first and last residue. Fields, in order: clone size, V gene, D gene, J gene, CDR3 protein, CDR3 DNA. D genes are given only for firm matches. Part of the rows lack a size; the others show once, few, many or a class for expanded clones.

.,TRBV3-1/TRBV3-2,TRBD1,TRBJ1-2,CASRRTGDGYTF,TGTGCCAGCAGACGAACAGGGGATGGCTACACCTTC
.,TRBV19,TRBD2,TRBJ2-3,CASSMTGTSGADTQYF,TGTGCCAGTAGTATGACCGGGACTAGCGGGGCAGATACGCAGTATTTT
once,TRBV11-2,TRBD1,TRBJ1-5,CASSLDRDRGCNQPQHF,TGTGCCAGCAGCTTAGACCGGGACAGGGGTTGCAATCAGCCCCAGCATTTT
once,TRBV24-1,TRBD2,TRBJ2-1,CATSDQTSGRQNEQFF,TGTGCCACCAGTGACCAGACTAGCGGGAGGCAGAATGAGCAGTTCTTC
.,TRBV15,TRBD2,TRBJ2-5,CATSPRGGLADQETQYF,TGTGCCACCAGCCCTCGCGGGGGACTAGCGGACCAAGAGACCCAGTACTTC
.,TRBV7-9,TRBD1,TRBJ1-5,CASSPGTGANQPQHF,TGTGCCAGCAGCCCCGGGACAGGGGCTAATCAGCCCCAGCATTTT
once,TRBV5-1,.,TRBJ2-3,CASSLSPGADTQYF,TGCGCCAGCAGCTTGTCTCCAGGGGCAGATACGCAGTATTTT
.,TRBV28,.,TRBJ2-5,CASSPDQARETQYF,TGTGCCAGCAGTCCCGACCAGGCCCGGGAGACCCAGTACTTC
.,TRBV5-6,TRBD1,TRBJ2-3,CASSEAGTGETDTQYF,TGTGCCAGCAGCGAAGCCGGGACAGGGGAGACAGATACGCAGTATTTT
once,TRBV6-6,TRBD1,TRBJ1-1,CASSRQGLNTEAFF,TGTGCCAGCAGTCGACAGGGTTTGAACACTGAAGCTTTCTTT
.,TRBV10-3,.,TRBJ1-2,CAISESEGDGYTF,TGTGCCATCAGTGAGTCAGAAGGGGATGGCTACACCTTC
.,TRBV7-3,.,TRBJ2-5,CASSSLGGNGETQYF,TGTGCCAGCAGCTCCCTAGGGGGTAATGGGGAGACCCAGTACTTC
.,TRBV19,TRBD1,TRBJ1-6,CATRGDPNSPLHF,TGTGCCACCAGGGGGGACCCTAATTCACCCCTCCACTTT
.,TRBV19,.,TRBJ2-7,CASSPSGTSYEQYF,TGTGCCAGTAGTCCCTCTGGCACCTCCTACGAGCAGTACTTC
.,TRBV19,TRBD1,TRBJ2-6,CASSIRDRGLPGANVLTF,TGTGCCAGTAGTATAAGGGACAGGGGCCTCCCTGGGGCCAACGTCCTGACTTTC
.,TRBV18,TRBD1,TRBJ1-1,CASSPIRGQEATEAFF,TGTGCCAGCTCCCCTATAAGGGGACAGGAGGCTACTGAAGCTTTCTTT
.,TRBV7-8,TRBD1,TRBJ1-5,CASSLVEGTGGQPQHF,TGTGCCAGCAGCTTAGTGGAAGGGACAGGCGGTCAGCCCCAGCATTTT
.,TRBV9,TRBD1,TRBJ1-6,CASSPTGAGGGDSPLHF,TGTGCCAGCAGCCCAACAGGGGCCGGGGGGGGAGATTCACCCCTCCACTTT
.,TRBV5-1,.,TRBJ2-7,CASSLAPVSYEQYF,TGCGCCAGCAGCTTGGCCCCGGTTTCCTACGAGCAGTACTTC
.,TRBV20-1,.,TRBJ1-4,CSATGGEKLFF,TGCAGTGCCACCGGGGGTGAAAAACTGTTTTTT
.,TRBV7-3,.,TRBJ2-3,CASSPQGQSTDTQYF,TGTGCCAGCAGCCCCCAGGGGCAAAGCACAGATACGCAGTATTTT
.,TRBV5-6,TRBD1,TRBJ1-5,CASSTTGGTQPQHF,TGTGCCAGCAGCACGACAGGGGGCACTCAGCCCCAGCATTTT
.,TRBV7-2,.,TRBJ2-3,CASSLVGGVPDTQYF,TGTGCCAGCAGCTTAGTAGGGGGAGTCCCAGATACGCAGTATTTT
.,TRBV3-1/TRBV3-2,TRBD2,TRBJ2-4,CASSQDFRTGLAGIGAKNIQYF,TGTGCCAGCAGCCAAGATTTTCGGACTGGATTAGCGGGAATAGGTGCCAAAAACATTCAGTACTTC
.,TRBV12-3/TRBV12-4,.,TRBJ2-3,CASRRGLGDTQYF,TGTGCAAGCAGGAGGGGGCTAGGAGATACGCAGTATTTT
.,TRBV11-1,.,TRBJ2-7,CASSSIYEQYF,TGTGCCAGCAGCTCTATATACGAGCAGTACTTC
once,TRBV5-1,TRBD1,TRBJ1-4,CASRPGQLNEKLFF,TGCGCCAGTAGACCGGGACAGCTTAATGAAAAACTGTTTTTT
.,TRBV2,TRBD2,TRBJ2-1,CASRGSGGLASEQFF,TGTGCCAGCAGAGGGAGCGGGGGCCTCGCAAGTGAGCAGTTCTTC
.,TRBV4-3,TRBD2,TRBJ2-3,CASSQDRETSAKDTQYF,TGCGCCAGCAGCCAAGATCGTGAGACTAGCGCAAAAGATACGCAGTATTTT
.,TRBV5-5,TRBD1,TRBJ1-5,CASSFWDSTNQPQHF,TGTGCCAGCAGCTTTTGGGACAGTACCAATCAGCCCCAGCATTTT
.,TRBV5-6,.,TRBJ1-3,CASSVAGGNTIYF,TGTGCCAGCAGCGTGGCGGGAGGAAACACCATATATTTT
.,TRBV20-1,TRBD1,TRBJ2-7,CSAGGQGVGQYF,TGCAGTGCTGGTGGACAGGGGGTAGGGCAGTACTTC
.,TRBV18,.,TRBJ1-1,CASSSGGGHTEAFF,TGTGCCAGCTCATCCGGGGGGGGCCACACTGAAGCTTTCTTT
.,TRBV5-1,.,TRBJ1-3,CASSSFSGNTIYF,TGCGCCAGCAGCTCCTTCTCTGGAAACACCATATATTTT
.,TRBV10-3,.,TRBJ2-1,CAISAEYNEQFF,TGTGCCATCAGTGCGGAGTACAATGAGCAGTTCTTC
few,TRBV5-1,.,TRBJ2-7,CASSLGALGEQYF,TGCGCCAGCAGCTTGGGGGCCCTTGGTGAGCAGTACTTC
.,TRBV2,TRBD2,TRBJ2-3,CASASGGVDTQYF,TGTGCCAGCGCTAGCGGGGGCGTAGATACGCAGTATTTT
.,TRBV6-1,.,TRBJ2-1,CASSEAGGPGQNEQFF,TGTGCCAGCAGTGAAGCCGGGGGGCCAGGTCAAAATGAGCAGTTCTTC
.,TRBV6-2/TRBV6-3,.,TRBJ2-5,CASSYFTGQETQYF,TGTGCCAGCAGTTACTTTACGGGGCAAGAGACCCAGTACTTC
.,TRBV1,.,TRBJ2-3,CTSSNPSRTSAPDTQYF,TGCACCAGCAGCAACCCCTCCAGGACTAGCGCCCCAGATACGCAGTATTTT